This TCR beta chain was documented in a study of molecular identifiers for immune sequencing clone quantification. The study's findings and limits: Barcode sharing among identical TCR molecules could make large clones appear smaller.

The sorting of naive CD8 T cells used the CD8+CD4-CCR7+CD45RA+ phenotype. MiXCR was run by TCRdb on the PCR reads, yielding one entry per CDR3 protein. The data show 400,000 to 600,000 distinct CDR3 sequences, about 20% seen once. As regards this clonotype: The target antigen is unknown. The germline gene is not matched at one end of the junction; a read error may be the cause.

Sequences were obtained from naive CD8+ T cells from blood, with Jurkat cell RNA spiked in. Subset specified: FACS-sorted CD8+CD4-CCR7+CD45RA+ naive T cells. The origin of this receptor is a human donor in good health. Some libraries in this study had Jurkat cell RNA spiked in.

The CDR3 region is CASSQDIVEGGYEQCF. In nucleotides, the CDR3 is TGTGCCAGCAGCCAGGACATTGTTGAGGGGGGCTACGAGCAGTGCTTC. The chain combines TRBV4-2 with TRBJ2-7; TRBD1 or TRBD2 may be the D gene (6 bases each). The length of the CDR3 is 16 residues. In germline, CDR1 is LGHNA, CDR2 YNFKEQ.